This T cell receptor beta chain was documented in a study of neoadjuvant nivolumab and ipilimumab in lung cancer. This clone was observed a handful of times. The repertoire was sequenced with immunoSEQ multiplex PCR; TCRdb's copy has only in-frame clones and lacks some. Of tens of thousands of clones detected, less than 90% appear once; the ten largest clones hold roughly 6.1%. The CDR3 sequence is 15 residues long. CDR1 and CDR2 from the germline V gene are SGHRS and YFSETQ. The V and J ends lost 4 bases and 1 base respectively, with 14 bases between them. The sequences come from peripheral blood, collected before neoadjuvant nivolumab, alone or with ipilimumab. The sequence came from an adult with non-small cell lung cancer. V is TRBV5-1 and J is TRBJ1-1; D call uncertain. The CDR3 sequence: CASSGEGGGNTEAFF. DNA for the CDR3: TGCGCCAGCAGCGGAGAGGGAGGTGGGAACACTGAAGCTTTCTTT.